Below, one T cell receptor beta chain is given with its context. The sample belongs to a study of OX40 agonist ivuxolimab in advanced cancers. Across the study: Hepatocellular carcinoma, melanoma, renal cell or head and neck cancer occurred in dose-escalation patients. A male proportion of approximately 83% was recorded, with mean age about 60 years and range roughly 23 to 90.

Sequencing used immunoSEQ multiplex PCR; TCRdb keeps in-frame clones, though not all of them. The sample holds more than 50,000 clones, about 80% seen once. The V segment lost 4 bases and the J segment 5 bases; nucleotides outside the gene matches: 0. The CDR3 spans 14 residues. Per germline, CDR1 SGHDN and CDR2 FVKESK. The V gene is TRBV14, the J gene TRBJ2-5, with 14 bases identical to TRBD2. The TCR was taken from an adult with an advanced solid tumor such as melanoma, head and neck, liver or kidney cancer. The sample consisted of CD4+ or CD8+ T cells sorted from blood, taken in a trial of the OX40 agonist ivuxolimab. CDR3 nucleotides: TGTGCCAGCAGCCGGACTAGCGGGAGGGAGACCCAGTACTTC. Its translation: CASSRTSGRETQYF.